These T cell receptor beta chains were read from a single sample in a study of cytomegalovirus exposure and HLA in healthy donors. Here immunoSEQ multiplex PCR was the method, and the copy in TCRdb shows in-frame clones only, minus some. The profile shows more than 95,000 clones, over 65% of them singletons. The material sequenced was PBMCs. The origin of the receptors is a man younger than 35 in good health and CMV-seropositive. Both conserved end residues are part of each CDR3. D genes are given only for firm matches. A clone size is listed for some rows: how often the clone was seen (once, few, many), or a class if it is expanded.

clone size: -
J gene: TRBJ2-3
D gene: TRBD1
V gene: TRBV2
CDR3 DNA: TGTGCCAGCAGTGAAATGTACAGGGGAGATACGCAGTATTTT
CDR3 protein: CASSEMYRGDTQYF

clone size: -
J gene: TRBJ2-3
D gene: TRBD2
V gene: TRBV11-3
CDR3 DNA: TGTGCCAGCAGCCGACTAGCTGGCGCAGATACGCAGTATTTT
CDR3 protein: CASSRLAGADTQYF

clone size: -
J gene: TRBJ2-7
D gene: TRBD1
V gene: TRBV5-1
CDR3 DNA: TGCGCCAGCAGCCTAGGGACAGGGGGCGAGCAGTACTTC
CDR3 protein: CASSLGTGGEQYF

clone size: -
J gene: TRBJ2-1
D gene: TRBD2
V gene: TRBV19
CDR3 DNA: TGTACTAGCGGGGATACCAATGAGCAGTTCTTC
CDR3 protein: CTSGDTNEQFF

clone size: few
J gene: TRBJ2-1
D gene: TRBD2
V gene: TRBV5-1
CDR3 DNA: TGCGCCAGCAGCGACGGACTAGCGGGGCTCAATGAGCAGTTCTTC
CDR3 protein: CASSDGLAGLNEQFF

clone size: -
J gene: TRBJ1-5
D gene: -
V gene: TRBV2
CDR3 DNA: TGTGCCAGCAATTATGGGGGCCAGGGCAATCAGCCCCAGCATTTT
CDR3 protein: CASNYGGQGNQPQHF

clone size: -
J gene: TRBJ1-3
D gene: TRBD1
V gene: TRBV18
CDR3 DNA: TGTGCCAGCTCACCCGGGGACAGGGTATTAGTCGGAAACACCATATATTTT
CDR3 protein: CASSPGDRVLVGNTIYF

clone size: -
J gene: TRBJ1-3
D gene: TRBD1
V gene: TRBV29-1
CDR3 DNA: TGCAGCGCCAAGTACCAGGGGGCTGGGTCTGGAAACACCATATATTTT
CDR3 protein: CSAKYQGAGSGNTIYF

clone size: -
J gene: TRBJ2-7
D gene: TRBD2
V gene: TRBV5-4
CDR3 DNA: TGTGCCAGCAGCTTGCTAGCGGACCGATACTACGAGCAGTACTTC
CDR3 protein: CASSLLADRYYEQYF

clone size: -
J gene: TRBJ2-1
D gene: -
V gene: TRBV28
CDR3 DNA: TGTGCCAGCAGTTTCCGTGGGACAACGAATAATGAGCAGTTCTTC
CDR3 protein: CASSFRGTTNNEQFF

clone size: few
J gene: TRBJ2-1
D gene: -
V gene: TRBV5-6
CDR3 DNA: TGTGCCAGCAGCTTTGGGTCAGGGAACGCCTACAATGAGCAGTTCTTC
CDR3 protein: CASSFGSGNAYNEQFF

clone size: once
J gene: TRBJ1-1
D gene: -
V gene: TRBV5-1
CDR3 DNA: TGCGCCAGCAGCTTGGGGACAGCGAACACTGAAGCTTTCTTT
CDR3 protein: CASSLGTANTEAFF

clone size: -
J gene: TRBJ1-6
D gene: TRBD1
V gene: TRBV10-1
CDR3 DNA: TGCGCCAGCAGTGAGTCTACCCCGACAGGGGATAATTCACCCCTCCACTTT
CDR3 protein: CASSESTPTGDNSPLHF

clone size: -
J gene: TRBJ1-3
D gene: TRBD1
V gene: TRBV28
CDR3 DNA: TGTGCCAGCAGTTCCAGAGGGACAGGGGAGCGCAACACCATATATTTT
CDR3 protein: CASSSRGTGERNTIYF

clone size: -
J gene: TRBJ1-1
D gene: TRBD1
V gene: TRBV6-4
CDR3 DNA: TGTGCCAGCAGTTCCTCCGGGACAGGGGGCAGGACTGAAGCTTTCTTT
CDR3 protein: CASSSSGTGGRTEAFF

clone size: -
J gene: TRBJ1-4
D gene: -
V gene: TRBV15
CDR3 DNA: TGTGCCACCGACGAGGGAGATGAAAAACTGTTTTTT
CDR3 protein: CATDEGDEKLFF

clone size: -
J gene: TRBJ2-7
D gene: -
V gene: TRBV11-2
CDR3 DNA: TGTGCCAGCAGCTGGTCTCAGGCCGATGAGCAGTACTTC
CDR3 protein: CASSWSQADEQYF

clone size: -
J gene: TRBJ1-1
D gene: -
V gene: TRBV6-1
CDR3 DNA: TGTGCCAGCAGCGGACTGATTAACACTGAAGCTTTCTTT
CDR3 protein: CASSGLINTEAFF

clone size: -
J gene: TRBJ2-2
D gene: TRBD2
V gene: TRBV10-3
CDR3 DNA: TGTGCCATCAGTGAACCGGGACTAGCGGGGCCGAGGGTCCCCGGGGAGCTGTTTTTT
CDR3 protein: CAISEPGLAGPRVPGELFF

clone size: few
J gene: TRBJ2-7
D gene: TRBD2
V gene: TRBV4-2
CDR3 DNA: TGTGCCAGCAGCCAAGAGGGGACTAGCGGGGGGGTATCTTACGAGCAGTACTTC
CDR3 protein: CASSQEGTSGGVSYEQYF

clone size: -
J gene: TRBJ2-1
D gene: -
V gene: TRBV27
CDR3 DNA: TGTGCCAGCAGTCTAGAGTCAGAGCAGTTCTTC
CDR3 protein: CASSLESEQFF

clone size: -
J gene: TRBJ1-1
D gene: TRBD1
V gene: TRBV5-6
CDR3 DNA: TGTGCCAGCAGCGGCGGGACAGACATGGGGGCCACTGAAGCTTTCTTT
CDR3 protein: CASSGGTDMGATEAFF

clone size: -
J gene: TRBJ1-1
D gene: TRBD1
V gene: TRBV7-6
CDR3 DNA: TGTGCCAGCAGCCTCGACAGGGACGGGGTTGGGTTGAACACTGAAGCTTTCTTT
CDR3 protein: CASSLDRDGVGLNTEAFF

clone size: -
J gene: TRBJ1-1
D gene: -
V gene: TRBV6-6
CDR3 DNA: TGTGCCAGCAGGTGGAGGGATGACACTGAAGCTTTCTTT
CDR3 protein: CASRWRDDTEAFF

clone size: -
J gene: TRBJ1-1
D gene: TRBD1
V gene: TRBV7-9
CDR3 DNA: TGTGCCAGCAGTGCGGCAGGGGGCTCGTGGACTGAAGCTTTCTTT
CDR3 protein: CASSAAGGSWTEAFF

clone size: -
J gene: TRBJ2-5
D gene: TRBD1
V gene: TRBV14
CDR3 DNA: TGTGCCAGCAGTTATCAGGGGGCAGGAAAGACCCAGTACTTC
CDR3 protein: CASSYQGAGKTQYF

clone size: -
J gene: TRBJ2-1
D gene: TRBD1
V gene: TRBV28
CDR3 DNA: TGTGCCAGCAGCACGACAGGGAATGAGCAGTTCTTC
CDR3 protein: CASSTTGNEQFF

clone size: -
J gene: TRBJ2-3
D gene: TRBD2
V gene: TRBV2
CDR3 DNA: TGTGCCAACCTAGGGACTAGCGGACCCAAAGCCCCTAGCACAGATACGCAGTATTTT
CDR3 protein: CANLGTSGPKAPSTDTQYF

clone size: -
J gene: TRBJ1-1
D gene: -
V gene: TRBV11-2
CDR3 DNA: TGTGCCAGCAGACCTAGTGCGGGGGGCCAGAACACTGAAGCTTTCTTT
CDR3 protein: CASRPSAGGQNTEAFF

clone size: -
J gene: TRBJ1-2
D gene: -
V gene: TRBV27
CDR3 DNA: TGTGCCAGCGGGTTTGCCGGGGGAAACTATGGCTACACCTTC
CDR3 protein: CASGFAGGNYGYTF

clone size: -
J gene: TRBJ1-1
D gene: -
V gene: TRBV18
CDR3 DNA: TGTGCCAGCTCACCACAGGAGGCTGTGAACACTGAAGCTTTCTTT
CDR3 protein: CASSPQEAVNTEAFF

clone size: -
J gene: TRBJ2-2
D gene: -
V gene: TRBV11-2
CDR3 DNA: TGTGCCAGCAGTCTAAGTCAGGTAGTCGGGGAGCTGTTTTTT
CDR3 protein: CASSLSQVVGELFF

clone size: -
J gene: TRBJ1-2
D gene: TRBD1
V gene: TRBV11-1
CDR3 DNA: TGTGCCAGCAGCCGAGGAGCAGACAGGGAGTTTGGCTACACCTTC
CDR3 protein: CASSRGADREFGYTF

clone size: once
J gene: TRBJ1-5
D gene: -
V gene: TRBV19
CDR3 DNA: TGTGCCAGTAGCCACCGGGGGGATCAGCCCCAGCATTTT
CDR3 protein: CASSHRGDQPQHF

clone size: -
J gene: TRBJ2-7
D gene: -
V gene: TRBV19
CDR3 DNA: TGTGCCAGTAGTATGGGCGGGGGCCGAACGAGTTCGAATTACGAGCAGTACTTC
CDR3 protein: CASSMGGGRTSSNYEQYF

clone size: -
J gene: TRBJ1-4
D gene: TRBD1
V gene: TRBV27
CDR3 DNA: TGTGCCAGCAGTTTGGCGACAGGGGAAGACATGTTTTTT
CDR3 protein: CASSLATGEDMFF

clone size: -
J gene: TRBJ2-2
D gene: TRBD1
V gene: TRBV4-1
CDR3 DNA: TGCGCCAGCAGCCTGGGACAGGGGGTTAGCGGGGAGCTGTTTTTT
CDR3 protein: CASSLGQGVSGELFF

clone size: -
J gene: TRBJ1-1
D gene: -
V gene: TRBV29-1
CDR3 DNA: TGCAGCGTTGAAGCCATGAACACTGAAGCTTTCTTT
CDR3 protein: CSVEAMNTEAFF

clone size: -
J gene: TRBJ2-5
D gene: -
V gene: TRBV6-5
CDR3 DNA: TGTGCCAGCAGTTACTCGAGGGCAAATCAAGAGACCCAGTACTTC
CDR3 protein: CASSYSRANQETQYF